The TCR beta chain under discussion was sequenced for a study of Ad26.COV2.S vaccination and SARS-CoV-2 variants. Findings of the study overall: Marked by substantial breadth, spike-specific CD8+ and CD4+ T cell responses were reportedly seen after vaccination. An underestimation of total T cell responses may have resulted from the TCR breadth and depth analyses.

The V segment lost 1 base and the J segment 4 bases; nucleotides outside the gene matches: 2. Germline values: CDR1 SGHTA, CDR2 FQGNSA. The CDR3 is 15 residues long. Treatment meaning: about 20 received Ad26.COV2.S at low or high dose, single or two shots; 5 received placebo; per-sample allocation not given. It was on day 63 after the first vaccine or placebo injection that samples were taken. In Boston, an adult donor aged 18-55 years took part. Vaccination employed an Ad26 vector expressing the Wuhan-strain SARS-CoV-2 spike. Generated by immunoSEQ multiplex PCR, the TCRdb table keeps only in-frame clones and is missing some. The sample consists of about 370,000 clones, approximately 86% of them appearing once. About this clone: Its target is not known.

The V and J genes are TRBV7-2 and TRBJ1-2; 11 bases match TRBD1. The specimen was peripheral blood, collected in a trial of Ad26.COV2.S vaccine versus placebo. The receptor comes from a person between 18 and 65 years old who received the Ad26.COV2.S COVID-19 vaccine or a placebo. CDR3 nucleotide sequence: TGTGCCAGCAGCTTAGACGGGACAGGGGGCTATGGCTACACCTTC. It is translated as CASSLDGTGGYGYTF. Based on the CDR3 plus reference TRBV7-2 and TRBJ1-2, the full variable domain is GAGVSQSPSNKVTEKGKDVELRCDPISGHTALYWYRQSLGQGLEFLIYFQGNSAPDKSGLPSDRFSAERTGGSVSTLTIQRTQQEDSAVYLCASSLDGTGGYGYTFGSGTRLTVV.